This passage covers 12 T cell receptor beta chains from one sample sequenced in a study of blood T cell repertoires in COVID-19. Method: immunoSEQ multiplex PCR; TCRdb's copy keeps in-frame clones and lacks some. The repertoire consists of roughly 130,000 clones, with around 87% occurring once and the leading ten covering approximately 3.3%. The sample was peripheral blood. These receptors originate from a woman between 55 and 75 years old with acute or convalescent COVID-19.

The genes are TRBV5-4 and TRBJ1-1, with D tentatively TRBD1 (5 bases). This CDR3 has 14 residues. Germline CDR1 and CDR2: SGHNT and YYREEE (reference sequence). V gave up 0 bases and J gave up 4 bases, with 10 bases separating them. This chain's CDR3 is CASSLVLGGTEAFF. The CDR3 DNA sequence: TGTGCCAGCAGCTTGGTTCTGGGGGGCACTGAAGCTTTCTTT. The variable domain in full, completed from reference TRBV5-4 and TRBJ1-1, reads ETGVTQSPTHLIKTRGQQVTLRCSSQSGHNTVSWYQQALGQGPQFIFQYYREEENGRGNFPPRFSGLQFPNYSSELNVNALELDDSALYLCASSLVLGGTEAFFGQGTRLTVV.

The chain uses TRBV5-1 and TRBJ2-3; no reliable D call. Trimming removed 0 bases at V and 6 bases at J, with 5 bases between. This CDR3 is built from 12 residues. Germline CDR1 reads SGHRS; CDR2 reads YFSETQ. The CDR3 here is CASSLDGDTQYF. The CDR3 DNA sequence: TGCGCCAGCAGCTTGGACGGGGATACGCAGTATTTT.

V is TRBV5-1 and J is TRBJ2-3; TRBD2 aligns across 7 bases. The V gene's germline CDR1 is SGHRS and CDR2 YFSETQ. After removal of 0 bases from V and 6 bases from J, the junction contained 13 bases not matched to a gene. This CDR3 comprises 17 residues. CDR3 nucleotides: TGCGCCAGCAGCTTGGGGAACTCCGGGAGGCCGGGGGATACGCAGTATTTT. Translated: CASSLGNSGRPGDTQYF.

The rearrangement joins TRBV5-1 to TRBJ1-4; D is ambiguous. Germline values: CDR1 SGHRS, CDR2 YFSETQ. CDR3 length equals 14 residues. Between the trimmed V and J ends, which lost 2 bases and 8 bases, there was a span of 13 bases. The CDR3 loop is CASSLAVGPEKLFF. The CDR3 DNA sequence: TGCGCCAGCAGCTTAGCGGTTGGTCCCGAAAAACTGTTTTTT.

This clone came up once. V usage is TRBV28 and J usage is TRBJ2-1; 13 bases fit TRBD2. This CDR3 contains 15 residues. Germline-derived CDR1 and CDR2 are MDHEN and SYDVKM. V shed 6 bases and J 7 bases; nucleotides not matched to a gene: 6. CDR3 residues: CASSPPGLAGNEQFF. For the CDR3, the DNA is TGTGCCAGCAGCCCTCCGGGACTAGCGGGGAATGAGCAGTTCTTC.

DNA of the CDR3: TGCAGCGTTGAGAGGACAGCTAACTATGGCTACACCTTC. Its protein product is CSVERTANYGYTF. The V gene is TRBV29-1, the J gene TRBJ1-2, with D possibly being TRBD1 (6 bases). This CDR3 region has 13 residues. The V and J ends lost 3 bases and 0 bases respectively, with 8 bases between them. Germline V gene sequence: CDR1 SQVTM, CDR2 ANQGSEA.

This clone has more than one count but fewer than ten. This chain uses TRBV6-5 with TRBJ1-2, with 10 bases lining up with TRBD1. The ends lost 4 bases at V and 4 bases at J; junction bases unmatched: 9. Germline CDR1 reads MNHEY; CDR2 reads SVGAGI. The CDR3 is made up of 16 amino acids. The CDR3 spells CASSSLGTGDGYGYTF. The CDR3 coding sequence is TGTGCCAGCAGTTCACTCGGGACAGGGGATGGCTATGGCTACACCTTC.

This clone has just a few counts. This chain connects TRBV6-1 to TRBJ1-4, with D possibly being TRBD1 (5 bases). The germline V and J ends were trimmed by 4 bases and 4 bases, with 16 bases remaining between them. The V gene's germline CDR1 is MNHNS and CDR2 SASEGT. The CDR3 runs 16 residues. CDR3 residues: CASSGEVEGFNEKLFF. The CDR3 DNA is TGTGCCAGCAGTGGGGAGGTGGAGGGGTTTAATGAAAAACTGTTTTTT.

CDR3 sequence (DNA): TGTGCCAGCAGTTCGAAATCGACAGCTAACTATGGCTACACCTTC. This sequence encodes CASSSKSTANYGYTF. The rearrangement joins TRBV6-5 to TRBJ1-2; perhaps TRBD1 as D (5 bases). V was clipped by 4 bases and J by 0 bases, with 12 bases between them. CDR1 MNHEY and CDR2 SVGAGI come from the germline V gene. CDR3 size: 15 residues.

The rearrangement uses TRBV6-1 and TRBJ2-5, with 7 bases that match TRBD1. The germline V gene has CDR1 MNHNS and CDR2 SASEGT. V was clipped by 0 bases and J by 5 bases; unmatched bases: 9. The CDR3 runs to 16 residues. In nucleotides, the CDR3 is TGTGCCAGCAGTGAAGCGATCAGGGGGAATTGGGAGACCCAGTACTTC. This codes for CASSEAIRGNWETQYF.

The rearrangement links TRBV2 to TRBJ2-1, with D possibly TRBD2 on 6 matching bases. This CDR3 region has 14 residues. V shed 0 bases and J shed 12 bases, with 15 bases lying between them. Per the germline V gene, CDR1 is SNHLY and CDR2 is FYNNEI. DNA of the CDR3: TGTGCCAGCAGTGAAGCGCGGGGCGGGACCAGGCAGTTCTTC. It translates to CASSEARGGTRQFF. Looking up the rest from reference TRBV2 and TRBJ2-1 gives the full variable domain: EPEVTQTPSHQVTQMGQEVILRCVPISNHLYFYWYRQILGQKVEFLVSFYNNEISEKSEIFDDQFSVERPDGSNFTLKIRSTKLEDSAMYFCASSEARGGTRQFFGPGTRLTVL.

The genes are TRBV24-1 and TRBJ2-1; TRBD1 agrees at 12 bases. The CDR3 is 17 residues long. Germline V lookup: CDR1 KGHDR, CDR2 SFDVKD. V shed 4 bases, J shed 6 bases, and the junction held 9 bases outside the gene matches. The CDR3, as DNA: TGTGCCACCAGTGACCCACCGGGACAGGGGGCAGGCAATGAGCAGTTCTTC. It translates to CATSDPPGQGAGNEQFF.